Described below is a single T cell receptor beta chain sequence and its context. The sample originates from a study of CXCR3 chemokines and chemotherapy response in bladder cancer. Germline CDR1 SGHDT, CDR2 YYEEEE. The V gene end was trimmed by 7 bases and the J gene end by 8 bases; junction bases not matched to a gene: 10. CDR3 length: 14 amino acids. TCRdb itself ran the PCR reads through MiXCR, one entry per CDR3 protein. The sample consists of about 3,100 distinct CDR3 sequences, around a tenth of them appearing once. The J gene is TRBJ1-4, the V gene TRBV5-6; 8 bases are a match to TRBD1. Collection of the sample occurred from a patient whose treatment included neoadjuvant chemotherapy. This sequence originates from a human donor with bladder cancer that responded to neoadjuvant chemotherapy. The CDR3 protein is CASGGDRTGEKLFF. For the CDR3, the DNA is TGTGCCAGCGGTGGGGACAGGACGGGGGAAAAACTGTTTTTT. Using reference TRBV5-6 and TRBJ1-4 for the parts outside the CDR3, the full variable domain is DAGVTQSPTHLIKTRGQQVTLRCSPKSGHDTVSWYQQALGQGPQFIFQYYEEEERQRGNFPDRFSGHQFPNYSSELNVNALLLGDSALYLCASGGDRTGEKLFFGSGTQLSVL.